A selection of T cell receptor beta chains follows, all from one sample in a study of siplizumab effects on memory and regulatory T cells. The assay was immunoSEQ multiplex PCR, and TCRdb's table has in-frame clones only and misses some. Of some 100,000 clones in the sample, roughly 95% were seen once. The specimen sequenced was non-Treg CD4+ T cells sorted from blood. The receptor source for this set is a human donor in good health. Both conserved end residues are part of each CDR3. Fields, in order: V gene, J gene, D gene, clone size, CDR3 protein, CDR3 DNA. A D gene is named only where the DNA matches it firmly. Some rows have no size entry. The others give once, few or many, or a class for an expanded clone.

V: TRBV7-3
J: TRBJ2-7
D: .
size: once
CDR3: CASSLTGISSEQYF
DNA: TGTGCCAGCAGCTTAACGGGAATTTCGAGCGAGCAGTACTTC

V: TRBV11-1
J: TRBJ2-7
D: .
size: .
CDR3: CASSLVPDSTYEQYF
DNA: TGTGCCAGCAGCTTAGTCCCTGACAGTACCTACGAGCAGTACTTC

V: TRBV19
J: TRBJ1-1
D: .
size: .
CDR3: CASSSENTEAFF
DNA: TGTGCCAGTAGTTCAGAGAACACTGAAGCTTTCTTT

V: TRBV6-1
J: TRBJ1-2
D: .
size: once
CDR3: CASSDGLYGYTF
DNA: TGTGCCAGCAGTGACGGTCTCTATGGCTACACCTTC

V: TRBV5-1
J: TRBJ2-1
D: .
size: .
CDR3: CASSLVGQSSYNEQFF
DNA: TGCGCCAGCAGCTTGGTAGGGCAAAGCTCCTACAATGAGCAGTTCTTC

V: TRBV18
J: TRBJ1-1
D: .
size: .
CDR3: CASSQITPGREGTEAFF
DNA: TGTGCCAGCTCACAAATTACTCCGGGACGGGAGGGAACTGAAGCTTTCTTT

V: TRBV14
J: TRBJ2-1
D: .
size: .
CDR3: CASSQDLTPSMDEQFF
DNA: TGTGCCAGCAGCCAAGATTTGACACCCAGTATGGATGAGCAGTTCTTC

V: TRBV6-4
J: TRBJ2-3
D: TRBD2
size: .
CDR3: CASSPGTRFTDTQYF
DNA: TGTGCCAGCAGTCCCGGGACTAGATTCACAGATACGCAGTATTTT

V: TRBV19
J: TRBJ2-1
D: .
size: .
CDR3: CASSLDRGGNEQFF
DNA: TGTGCCAGTAGCCTAGACAGGGGAGGGAATGAGCAGTTCTTC

V: TRBV5-6
J: TRBJ1-2
D: .
size: .
CDR3: CASSLASRGRGGYTF
DNA: TGTGCCAGCAGCTTGGCGTCAAGGGGTAGGGGCGGCTACACCTTC

V: TRBV4-1
J: TRBJ1-5
D: .
size: .
CDR3: CASSQEETGQQPQHF
DNA: TGCGCCAGCAGCCAAGAGGAGACAGGCCAACAGCCCCAGCATTTT

V: TRBV19
J: TRBJ2-3
D: .
size: .
CDR3: CASSTPGLSVHTQYF
DNA: TGTGCCAGTAGTACCCCGGGACTCTCAGTCCATACGCAGTATTTT

V: TRBV6-5
J: TRBJ2-7
D: .
size: .
CDR3: CASSYEGLSEQYF
DNA: TGTGCCAGCAGTTACGAGGGTTTAAGCGAGCAGTACTTC

V: TRBV5-6
J: TRBJ1-1
D: .
size: .
CDR3: CASSLARGNTEAFF
DNA: TGTGCCAGCAGCTTGGCCAGGGGAAACACTGAAGCTTTCTTT

V: TRBV5-1
J: TRBJ2-1
D: TRBD1
size: .
CDR3: CASSIRTGINEQFF
DNA: TGCGCCAGCAGCATCAGGACAGGGATCAATGAGCAGTTCTTC

V: TRBV7-9
J: TRBJ1-1
D: .
size: .
CDR3: CASSQGGNTEAFF
DNA: TGTGCCAGCAGCCAAGGGGGGAACACTGAAGCTTTCTTT

V: TRBV2
J: TRBJ1-5
D: TRBD1
size: .
CDR3: CASRGDRLNQPQHF
DNA: TGTGCCAGCAGAGGGGACAGGCTCAATCAGCCCCAGCATTTT

V: TRBV4-1
J: TRBJ1-2
D: .
size: .
CDR3: CASSPSRLVDYGYTF
DNA: TGCGCCAGCAGCCCCAGCCGCCTTGTTGACTATGGCTACACCTTC

V: TRBV5-1
J: TRBJ1-2
D: TRBD1
size: .
CDR3: CASSFGQVDGYTF
DNA: TGCGCCAGCAGCTTCGGACAGGTCGATGGCTACACCTTC

V: TRBV30
J: TRBJ1-5
D: .
size: .
CDR3: CAWSSDSNQPQHF
DNA: TGTGCCTGGAGCTCAGATAGCAATCAGCCCCAGCATTTT

V: TRBV5-4
J: TRBJ1-1
D: TRBD1
size: .
CDR3: CASSQRDRGDRNTEAFF
DNA: TGTGCCAGCAGCCAAAGAGACAGGGGGGACAGGAACACTGAAGCTTTCTTT

V: TRBV14
J: TRBJ2-7
D: TRBD1
size: few
CDR3: CASSLDRGLFHEQYF
DNA: TGTGCCAGCAGCTTGGACAGGGGCTTGTTCCACGAGCAGTACTTC

V: TRBV6-5
J: TRBJ2-5
D: .
size: .
CDR3: CASSYLTGPTQETQYF
DNA: TGTGCCAGCAGTTACCTCACGGGACCCACTCAAGAGACCCAGTACTTC

V: TRBV2
J: TRBJ1-4
D: TRBD1
size: .
CDR3: CASNDGTGIEKLFF
DNA: TGTGCCAGCAATGACGGGACAGGGATTGAAAAACTGTTTTTT

V: TRBV19
J: TRBJ2-7
D: TRBD1
size: .
CDR3: CASSTPTGGAGPTRGFYEQYF
DNA: TGTGCCAGTAGTACCCCGACAGGGGGCGCTGGCCCGACGAGGGGCTTCTACGAGCAGTACTTC

V: TRBV4-2
J: TRBJ2-7
D: .
size: .
CDR3: CASSQDRTGRYEQYF
DNA: TGTGCCAGCAGCCAAGACCGAACCGGTCGCTACGAGCAGTACTTC

V: TRBV27
J: TRBJ2-3
D: .
size: .
CDR3: CASRDGFTDTQYF
DNA: TGTGCCAGCAGGGACGGTTTCACAGATACGCAGTATTTT

V: TRBV10-3
J: TRBJ2-7
D: .
size: .
CDR3: CAISESGRGIDEQYF
DNA: TGTGCCATCAGTGAGTCGGGAAGGGGGATCGACGAGCAGTACTTC

V: TRBV6-5
J: TRBJ2-7
D: TRBD2
size: .
CDR3: CASSYSNRGGYEQYF
DNA: TGTGCCAGCAGTTACTCGAATCGGGGGGGGTACGAGCAGTACTTC

V: TRBV6-5
J: TRBJ2-7
D: .
size: .
CDR3: CASSSGRVKYEQYF
DNA: TGTGCCAGCAGTTCCGGCAGGGTGAAGTACGAGCAGTACTTC

V: TRBV2
J: TRBJ2-6
D: .
size: .
CDR3: CASSSGWTGANVLTF
DNA: TGTGCCAGCAGTTCCGGGTGGACCGGGGCCAACGTCCTGACTTTC